This entry concerns a single T cell receptor beta chain. Its antigen has not been determined. Per-base quality was not reported, and no clone a single base away is much larger than it. Using the deep immunoSEQ assay, TCR CDR3 regions were amplified from genomic DNA by multiplex PCR. Extracted genomic DNA from each cell subset was distributed evenly across all wells of several immunoSEQ 96-well plates, and each plate was treated as a replicate. For sorted subsets, 150 to 250 ng of genomic DNA, equivalent to roughly 30,000 T cell genomes, went into each replicate PCR. Purified libraries were measured with a Qubit 3.0 fluorometer, size-checked on a Bioanalyzer 2100, and measured again with the KAPA Library Quantification kit. Each immunoSEQ 96-well plate was sequenced on its own single-read 150-cycle Illumina NextSeq 550 flow cell. Per the original workflow: Because the immunoSEQ output held only junctional sequences and lacked quality scores, the filtering could not match the filtering applied to full-length reads. To assign V/J genes and CDR3, sequences were annotated against IMGT germline references using PyIR, a Python wrapper for IgBLAST v1.9. Any read was removed if the V/J assignment was weak (E-value above 1e-6), the CDR3 was missing, or the read contained stop codons, out-of-frame junctions, or ambiguous translated residues. A V3J clonotype was defined by an identical inferred V gene, J gene, and CDR3 amino acid sequence. The percentage overlap between two repertoires was calculated by dividing the number of shared unique clonotypes by the size of the smaller repertoire. Richness of each repertoire was evaluated using RTK rarefaction, the Chao1 estimator, and Recon v2.1 estimates of unobserved clonotypes. Generation probabilities for all TCRbeta clonotypes obtained by the gDNA method from a handful of donors were computed using OLGA. Imported from immuneACCESS, the table was reduced by TCRdb to in-frame sequences with V and J called. These copies leave out some clones; in studies compared against another copy, an unresolved V gene accounts for under half, and the cause of the remainder is not known. The DNA gave D and trimming, while V, J and clone size come from that table. The sample records roughly 2.5 million clones, around nine tenths of which are singletons. The ten top clones hold roughly 0.14% of the sample.

The sample originates from a study of shared clonotypes between healthy human individuals (dated by TCRdb to about 2020). With respect to the entire study: A couple of women and three men aged 18 to 49 years were included in the cohort. Per donor, three plates each were used for CD4 naive and CD4 memory, two for CD8 naive, and one for CD8 memory. To estimate repertoire size and how much clonotypes are shared between individuals, the study performed deep sequencing of blood TCR repertoires from about 5 healthy adults. To increase sequencing depth and limit assay-specific biases, different laboratories used diverse techniques to prepare libraries and sequence TCR repertoires. Per donor, leukapheresis produced somewhere between about 0.9 and 9.5 billion PBMCs.

Donors were healthy HIV-negative adults with no recently reported acute infections or vaccinations. Only Caucasian adults living in Nashville, Tennessee, USA were represented among the donors. CD4+ T cells were enriched by magnetic negative selection; naive cells were then positively selected on CD45RA, and the negative fraction formed the memory subset. Blood was obtained by leukapheresis, after which PBMCs were separated by Ficoll-Histopaque density gradient centrifugation and cryopreserved in liquid nitrogen vapor phase. Analytical flow cytometry was used to check the purity and quantity of every magnetically sorted T cell population. Genomic DNA was isolated from each sorted fraction and quantified by UV absorbance on a Nanodrop 2000c. According to the germline V gene, CDR1 reads MGHRA and CDR2 reads YSYEKL. Including cysteine and phenylalanine, the CDR3 has 16 amino acids. Left in the record is the CDR3 DNA by itself, 48 bases read in frame from the first base. Germline trimming amounts to 3 bases on V and 1 base on J, with 8 as the count of junction bases outside the gene matches.

Broad study findings and their caveats: Pairwise subsampling led to the expectation that sequencing depth would affect the degree of clonotype sharing among donors. Across a handful of donors, approximately 5% of naive CD4, roughly 3.8% of naive CD8, 2.3% of memory CD4, and about 0.4% of memory CD8 clonotypes were shared. The small number of donors limited the genetic and exposure-history diversity represented. Rarefaction of sorted-subset datasets indicated incomplete sequencing despite the large sequencing depth. Only blood was sampled, and tissue TCR repertoires likely differ from those in blood. Higher generation probabilities were observed for clonotypes shared by all four sorted-subset donors than for non-shared clonotypes. Estimated clonotype richness was generally larger for naive than for memory subsets.

The TCR originated in a man in his late teens or twenties in good health. The receptor chain draws on TRBV4-1 and TRBJ1-1, and TRBD1 aligns with 7 junction nucleotides. The sequenced material came from naive CD4+ T cells sorted from blood. Sample cell subset or site, as interpreted from the label and publication: CD45RA+ positively selected. The CDR3: CASSQVPGQRNTEAFF. The DNA sequence is given as TGCGCCAGCAGCCAGGTCCCGGGACAGCGGAACACTGAAGCTTTCTTT.